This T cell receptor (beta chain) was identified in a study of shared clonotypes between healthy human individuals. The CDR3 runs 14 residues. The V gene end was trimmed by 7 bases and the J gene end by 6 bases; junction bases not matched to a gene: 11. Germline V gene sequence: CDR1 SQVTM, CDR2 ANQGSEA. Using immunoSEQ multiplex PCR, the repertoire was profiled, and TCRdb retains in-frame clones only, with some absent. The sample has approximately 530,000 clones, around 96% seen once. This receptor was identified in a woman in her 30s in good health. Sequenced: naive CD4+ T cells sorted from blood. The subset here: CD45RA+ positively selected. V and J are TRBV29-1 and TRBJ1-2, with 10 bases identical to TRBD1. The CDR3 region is CSATGTGEGNGYTF. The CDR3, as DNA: TGCAGCGCCACCGGGACAGGGGAGGGAAATGGCTACACCTTC.